This T cell receptor (beta chain) originates from a study of cytomegalovirus exposure and HLA in healthy donors (dated 2017 in TCRdb). Describing the broader study: According to a later analysis, one platform produced both the 110 or so validation repertoires and the 700 or so repertoires of the first cohort. In addition to the first cohort of 666 subjects, a separate validation cohort of 130 or so different subjects was used. The study was designed to test whether signatures of past pathogen exposure could be identified by cataloging public T cell receptors. High-throughput TCR immunosequencing, statistical association of individual TCRs with disease status, and machine learning were combined to predict cytomegalovirus infection status. What the authors observed across the whole study: All 120 repertoires were used to score co-occurrence in the validation cohort in a later analysis, because that analysis had no HLA typing for the cohort. Of the cluster scores, approximately 95% were above 0 in a later analysis, which found that TCRs clustered in the first cohort also tended to co-occur in the 130 or so validation repertoires. A few of the identified cytomegalovirus-associated TCR beta chains were confirmed in vitro to be specific for cytomegalovirus antigens. The study listed over 150 TCR beta chains as associated with cytomegalovirus. Most TCR sequences were seen in very few donors, while some public TCRs were found in many individuals. According to the authors, the approach could potentially be generalized to other disease states and immunological phenotypes. The classifier was reported to diagnose cytomegalovirus status with high specificity and sensitivity in both the original and validation cohorts.

The donors belonged to the validation cohort of over a hundred subjects, which was separate from the roughly 700-subject first cohort. The library was obtained by the immunoSEQ multiplex PCR assay. The paper's processing steps were these. To diagnose cytomegalovirus status from the catalog of TCR beta chain sequences, a statistical classification framework was built. Not all clones reach the TCRdb copy of this immuneACCESS table, which keeps in-frame sequences only. Checked studies attribute under half of the gap to unresolved V genes and leave the rest unexplained. V, J and clone size are taken as reported in that table, and D and trimming were inferred from the DNA itself. Present in this sample are approximately 300,000 clones, about nine tenths of which were seen just once. Together, the top ten hold around 0.8% of the sample. Trimming takes 5 bases off V and 7 bases off J; junction bases not matched to a gene: 24. From the cysteine through the phenylalanine, the CDR3 covers 18 amino acids. The retained sequence is limited to the CDR3, 54 bases, with the frame set at the first base. CDR1 and CDR2 were assigned from the germline V gene (reference sequence) as SGHNT and YYREEE.

In this sample, this clone turned up once. The clone's antigen remains unknown. No base quality values were provided; no much bigger clone lies one nucleotide off. The receptor was derived from a woman aged 18 to 35 in good health and CMV-seronegative. The rearranged segments are TRBV5-4 and TRBJ2-7; the central 7 bases match TRBD2. The sequenced sample consisted of PBMCs. The DNA sequence is as follows: TGTGCCAGCAGTCTCGACTACCCCGGGACGGGAGGAGTTGGAGAGCAGTACTTC. Protein translation: CASSLDYPGTGGVGEQYF.